Sequencing of this T cell receptor beta chain was carried out in a study of T cell repertoires in cytomegalovirus infection. Study in general: Carrying CMV and the relevant HLA type showed in public TCR beta signatures. Study-level findings and limits: Individuals carrying CMV plus the relevant HLA were identified by cumulative frequency of public TCR beta families. There were HLA-C-restricted CMV-specific TCR beta clonotypes dominating the ex vivo response.

About this clonotype itself: Its antigen is undetermined.

One entry per CDR3 protein results from TCRdb running MiXCR on the reads. The repertoire holds some 400,000 distinct CDR3 sequences, with roughly 30% as singletons. The CDR3 is 16 residues long. Per germline, CDR1 SNHLY and CDR2 FYNNEI. Between the trimmed V and J ends, which lost 1 base and 5 bases, there was a span of 15 bases. The chain combines TRBV2 with TRBJ2-1; perhaps D is TRBD1 or TRBD2 (5 bases each). The receptor's source is a human donor in good health (CMV status not recorded). Some clones in this sample may be carry-over from other donors' samples. Sequenced: PBMCs. In nucleotides, the CDR3 is TGTGCCAGCAGTGAAGAACTAGGGGAAACACACAATGAGCAGTTCTTC. Its translation is CASSEELGETHNEQFF. Full variable domain (outside the CDR3, taken from reference TRBV2 and TRBJ2-1): EPEVTQTPSHQVTQMGQEVILRCVPISNHLYFYWYRQILGQKVEFLVSFYNNEISEKSEIFDDQFSVERPDGSNFTLKIRSTKLEDSAMYFCASSEELGETHNEQFFGPGTRLTVL.